Below are 16 T cell receptor beta chains sequenced from a single sample in a study of cytomegalovirus exposure and HLA in healthy donors. The PCR was carried out with 60 Vbeta primers and 13 Jbeta primers. Sequencing used immunoSEQ multiplex PCR; TCRdb keeps in-frame clones, though not all of them. The sample includes about 160,000 clones, roughly 80% seen only once; the top ten take more than 7%. The sequencing input was PBMCs. The origin of the receptors is a male donor in good health and CMV-seropositive.

The sample holds one count of this clone. V is TRBV11-2 and J is TRBJ2-7, with a possible D match to TRBD1 (6 bases). CDR1 SGHAT and CDR2 FQNNGV come from the germline V gene. The CDR3 runs to 14 residues. Trimming left V 2 bases short and J 1 base short, with 9 bases between. The CDR3 region has the DNA TGTGCCAGCAGCTTAAGGCAGGGGTCCTACGAGCAGTACTTC. Translating gives CASSLRQGSYEQYF.

The V and J genes are TRBV27 and TRBJ2-7, with D possibly being TRBD1 (6 bases). The germline V gene has CDR1 MNHEY and CDR2 SMNVEV (reference sequence). V was clipped by 4 bases and J by 3 bases, with 13 bases between them. The CDR3 has 14 amino acids. The CDR3 DNA sequence: TGTGCCAGCAGTTCATATAGACAGGACTACGAGCAGTACTTC. It codes for CASSSYRQDYEQYF.

This chain connects TRBV7-8 to TRBJ1-1, with D possibly being TRBD1 (6 bases). Germline CDR1 and CDR2: SGHVS and FQNEAQ. V was trimmed by 5 bases and J by 4 bases, leaving 20 bases between them. This CDR3 has 16 residues. The CDR3 nucleotides are TGTGCCAGCAGCCAGACACAGAGGGGGAGGGGCACTGAAGCTTTCTTT. It specifies CASSQTQRGRGTEAFF.

V gene TRBV2 combines with J gene TRBJ1-1; unclear D gene. The germline V gene has CDR1 SNHLY and CDR2 FYNNEI. The CDR3 loop spans 13 amino acids. Trimming pared 6 bases from V and 4 bases from J, leaving 12 bases between. CDR3: CASRRMGRTEAFF. As DNA, the CDR3 is TGTGCCAGCAGGCGGATGGGTCGCACTGAAGCTTTCTTT.

The chain links TRBV27 to TRBJ1-5; a weak D match, TRBD1 (5 bases). Germline CDR1 and CDR2: MNHEY and SMNVEV (reference sequence). This CDR3 region has 14 residues. V was cut by 3 bases and J by 5 bases, with 11 bases left in between. The CDR3 region has the DNA TGTGCCAGCAGTTTTCAAGGGGCCGATCAGCCCCAGCATTTT. This codes for CASSFQGADQPQHF.

The V and J genes are TRBV13 and TRBJ2-7; TRBD2 might be the D (6 bases). V shed 5 bases and J shed 7 bases, with 24 bases lying between them. Germline V gene lookup returns CDR1 PRHDT and CDR2 FYEKMQ (reference sequence). There are 16 residues in the CDR3. CDR3 in amino acids: CASSEARDLLRGEQYF. The CDR3 DNA follows: TGTGCCAGCAGCGAAGCTAGGGACTTGCTTCGGGGTGAGCAGTACTTC.

The sample holds a few counts of this clone. V gene TRBV9 combines with J gene TRBJ2-2; the D is unclear. This CDR3 has 15 amino acids. From germline, CDR1 is SGDLS and CDR2 YYNGEE. V lost 3 bases, J lost 0 bases, and 9 bases lay in between. The CDR3 protein is CASSGRLANTGELFF. Here the CDR3 DNA reads TGTGCCAGCAGCGGCAGGTTAGCGAACACCGGGGAGCTGTTTTTT.

V gene TRBV28 combines with J gene TRBJ2-7, with 7 bases lining up with TRBD1. CDR1 MDHEN and CDR2 SYDVKM come from the germline V gene. With V trimmed by 8 bases and J by 4 bases, 11 bases remained unmatched. The CDR3 spans 14 residues. CDR3 sequence: CASATRQGRYEQYF. Here the CDR3 DNA reads TGTGCCAGCGCGACGCGACAGGGAAGGTACGAGCAGTACTTC. The full variable domain, in which reference TRBV28 and TRBJ2-7 provide the parts outside the CDR3, is DVKVTQSSRYLVKRTGEKVFLECVQDMDHENMFWYRQDPGLGLRLIYFSYDVKMKEKGDIPEGYSVSREKKERFSLILESASTNQTSMYLCASATRQGRYEQYFGPGTRLTVT.

The chain links TRBV7-2 to TRBJ1-1; the D gene is possibly TRBD1 (5 bases). Germline V gene sequence: CDR1 SGHTA, CDR2 FQGNSA. Trimming left V 5 bases short and J 8 bases short, with 18 bases between. This CDR3 has 14 residues. For the CDR3, the DNA is TGTGCCAGCAGCCTCCAGGGTTACCAATTAGAAGCTTTCTTT. This sequence encodes CASSLQGYQLEAFF.

This clone has just one count. The genes are TRBV4-1 and TRBJ1-1, with D unclear. The length of the CDR3 is 12 residues. Germline-derived CDR1 and CDR2 are MGHRA and YSYEKL. V was cut by 5 bases and J by 4 bases, with 8 bases left in between. CDR3 DNA sequence: TGCGCCAGCAGCTTGGCAGGCACTGAAGCTTTCTTT. Amino acid sequence: CASSLAGTEAFF.

The chain employs TRBV7-2 and TRBJ2-2; D is possibly TRBD1 (7 bases). This CDR3 region has 16 residues. V lost 5 bases to trimming and J lost 5 bases, with 18 bases between them. The germline gives CDR1 SGHTA, CDR2 FQGNSA. The CDR3 here is CASSPEVAGGTGELFF. CDR3 DNA: TGTGCCAGCAGCCCCGAGGTGGCAGGGGGGACCGGGGAGCTGTTTTTT.

The chain recombines TRBV10-3 with TRBJ2-2; D remains ambiguous. CDR1 and CDR2 from the germline V gene are ENHRY and SYGVKD. The V and J ends lost 2 bases and 6 bases respectively, with 7 bases between them. This CDR3 is 13 amino acids long. The CDR3 spells CAISEASAGELFF. For the CDR3, the DNA is TGTGCCATCAGTGAGGCCAGCGCCGGGGAGCTGTTTTTT.

V and J are TRBV19 and TRBJ1-1; D is possibly TRBD1 (5 bases). The CDR3 spans 12 residues. The germline V gene has CDR1 LNHDA and CDR2 SQIVND (reference sequence). This chain's CDR3 is CGSQRGRAEAFF. The CDR3 nucleotides are TGTGGTTCTCAACGGGGGAGAGCTGAAGCTTTCTTT.

The J gene is TRBJ2-1, the V gene TRBV19, with D hard to call. The CDR3 totals 16 residues. Per the germline V gene, CDR1 is LNHDA and CDR2 is SQIVND (reference sequence). Trimming shortened V by 6 bases and J by 0 bases, and 15 bases separated the two germline ends. The chain's CDR3 is CASSRGPRPSYNEQFF. The CDR3 nucleotides read TGTGCCAGTAGCCGAGGTCCCCGGCCCTCCTACAATGAGCAGTTCTTC.

This chain links TRBV9 with TRBJ2-7, with TRBD1 identical over 7 bases. The CDR3 is made up of 15 amino acids. The germline V gene has CDR1 SGDLS and CDR2 YYNGEE. Germline trimming cut 4 bases from V and 2 bases from J; bases unmatched to any gene: 9. CDR3 region: CASSSRDSQPYEQYF. The CDR3 DNA sequence: TGTGCCAGCAGCTCCCGGGACAGCCAGCCCTACGAGCAGTACTTC.

CDR3 in amino acids: CASSGTGQGETEAFF. The CDR3 DNA follows: TGTGCCAGCAGCGGCACGGGACAGGGGGAAACTGAAGCTTTCTTT. The chain couples TRBV5-6 to TRBJ1-1, with 11 bases fitting TRBD1. Unmatched junction bases numbered 7, after V lost 4 bases and J lost 5 bases. The CDR3 length is 15 residues. The V gene's germline CDR1 is SGHDT and CDR2 YYEEEE. Based on the CDR3 plus reference TRBV5-6 and TRBJ1-1, the full variable domain is DAGVTQSPTHLIKTRGQQVTLRCSPKSGHDTVSWYQQALGQGPQFIFQYYEEEERQRGNFPDRFSGHQFPNYSSELNVNALLLGDSALYLCASSGTGQGETEAFFGQGTRLTVV.